This TCR beta chain originates from a study of T cells after yellow fever vaccination. Production of TCR cDNA was by 5'RACE template switching, which also added a universal primer site and UMIs. TCRdb redid the calling of the 5' RACE reads with MiXCR, one entry per CDR3 protein. Of about 130,000 distinct CDR3 sequences detected, 6.6% appear once; the ten largest clones hold more than 0.6%. Study-wide results and caveats: A small proportion of clonotypes was detected in both the CD4 and CD8 compartments.

This clonotype was counted a few times. The antigen remains unidentified. Trimming took off 3 bases at V and 7 bases at J, with 9 bases between the two ends. The germline CDR1 and CDR2 sequences are KGHSH and LQKENI. CDR3 size: 12 residues. The sequence was collected from a man aged 25-45 years who received the YFV17D yellow fever vaccine. The specimen comprised CD4+ T cells sorted from PBMCs, sampled 10 days after the yellow fever booster vaccination. The rearrangement joins TRBV18 to TRBJ1-2, with TRBD1 as a possible D gene (5 bases). The CDR3 DNA sequence: TGTGCCAGCTCACCGCTGGGGACTGGCTACACCTTC. It encodes CASSPLGTGYTF.